This T cell receptor (beta chain) is drawn from a study of identical twins (dated by TCRdb to the mid-2010s). Some background on the complete study: To test whether fetal clonotypes persist, this study deep-sequenced TCR alpha and beta repertoires from monozygotic twins, from unrelated adults of various ages, and from cord blood. Replicate twin experiments were performed at different times using different library preparation protocols to rule out contamination. Results and caveats for the whole study, not just this receptor: Out-of-frame TCR alpha sharing in monozygotic twins was systematically underestimated by recombination models, whereas sharing between unrelated individuals was in agreement with the recombination models. Because the same donors could not be followed over many years, the conclusions depended on cross-sectional statistical analysis. Zero-insertion analyses could be partly confounded by invariant T cells such as MAIT and iNKT, although diverse VJ usage argued against such confounding for most clonotypes. Abundant cord blood beta clonotypes had fewer insertions, young adult naive repertoires showed a similar but weaker trend, and memory repertoires showed no such trend. In beta out-of-frame sequences, excess twin sharing was weaker, because having fewer shared sequences lowered the signal-to-noise ratio. Compared with coincidental sharing between unrelated individuals, an excess of low generation-probability sequences was observed among out-of-frame TCR alpha sequences shared between twins.

Taken from cysteine to phenylalanine, the CDR3 has 18 residues. Only CDR3 DNA is held: 54 bases, read in frame from base 1. The germline V gene specifies SNHLY as CDR1 and FYNNEI as CDR2. Trimmed from V: 3 bases; trimmed from J: 7 bases; junction bases lacking a gene match: 18. The library came from 5' RACE. Sequencing was carried out with an Illumina HiSeq 2000. Template switching added a universal primer binding site, and the final cDNA carried a unique molecular identifier that allowed TCR cDNA molecules to be counted accurately. Specific primers in the conserved constant-segment region were used to synthesize first-strand cDNA for the TCR alpha and beta chains. To control for contamination, each cDNA library was double barcoded with a SMART-Mk sample barcode plus Illumina barcodes. TruSeq adapter sequences and Illumina sample barcodes were added in two successive PCR steps. The TCR alpha and beta cDNA libraries were sequenced on the Illumina HiSeq platform using custom primers. The study's processing was this. Raw reads were processed with MiGEC to extract unique molecular identifiers, and MiXCR was used to determine CDR3 positions. Recombination models were inferred per individual with the repgenHMM and IGoR tools using an EM algorithm. Shared clonotypes were analyzed with the tcR package in R, and sharing was normalized by the product of cloneset sizes. To study raw recombination without the effects of thymic and clonal selection, out-of-frame nonproductive sequences were analyzed. The public sequencing data were trimmed at Q25 with fastp and processed into clonotypes with MiXCR by TCRdb, which kept only in-frame beta chains. Each entry merges the rows of one CDR3 protein and shows their most common DNA and genes. The V and J calls and clone size come from TCRdb's table, not from the authors' own analysis. The sample records around 510,000 distinct CDR3 sequences, 13% to 15% of which are singletons. The biggest ten clones account for approximately 1% of the sample.

All donors were healthy Caucasians. The twin cohort comprised three pairs of female monozygotic twins, all aged roughly 18 to 29 years. Positive isolation kits from Invitrogen were used to isolate the CD4+ and CD8+ T cell populations. This clonotype was seen more than once but under ten times. Its antigen target is currently unknown. Base quality data are lacking; no much larger clone is found one base away. The sample also formed part of further work on yellow fever vaccine responses in identical twins. Per the second study: According to the authors, in identical twins the way T cells responded to vaccination appeared partly convergent and partly personalized. In the study, vaccine-responding T cell clones were precisely tracked in identical twins.

The sequence was obtained from a young woman in good health. Sequencing used CD4+ T cells sorted from blood. The V and J segments used are TRBV2 and TRBJ2-7, and TRBD2 aligns with 10 junction nucleotides. In nucleotides, the sequence is TGTGCCAGCAGTGATCCCCCCTCGAGCGGGAGGGCCCTGGGAGAGCAGTACTTC. It encodes CASSDPPSSGRALGEQYF.